This record covers a single TCR beta chain. All recovered Cohort 3 donors got two negative PCRs, got clearance, or saw symptom resolution. Per the germline V gene, CDR1 is SQVTM and CDR2 is ANQGSEA. Unmatched junction bases numbered 0, after V lost 4 bases and J lost 1 base. CDR3 length equals 12 residues. This specimen comes from a study of blood T cell repertoires in COVID-19. Overall study: Acute and convalescent COVID-19 samples came from the United States, Italy and Spain.

Assay: immunoSEQ multiplex PCR; the TCRdb copy retains only in-frame clones and omits some. The sample contains a few hundred thousand clones, over 75% of which appear only once. The J gene is TRBJ2-5, the V gene TRBV29-1; TRBD1 matches 7 bases. This receptor was taken from a young woman who had recovered from COVID-19. The sequencing input was PBMCs or T cells enriched from blood (not recorded which). CDR3 sequence: CSVGQGQETQYF. CDR3 bases: TGCAGCGTTGGACAGGGCCAAGAGACCCAGTACTTC. Full variable domain (missing parts from reference TRBV29-1 and TRBJ2-5): SAVISQKPSRDICQRGTSLTIQCQVDSQVTMMFWYRQQPGQSLTLIATANQGSEATYESGFVIDKFPISRPNLTFSTLTVSNMSPEDSSIYLCSVGQGQETQYFGPGTRLLVL.